The T cell receptor beta chain described here comes from a study of cytomegalovirus exposure and HLA in healthy donors. A note on this clone: As yet, its antigen is unknown.

CDR1 is LNHDA and CDR2 is SQIVND in the germline V gene (reference sequence). V dropped 9 bases and J dropped 0; count of bases not matched to a gene: 16. The CDR3 is 17 residues long. 13 Jbeta primers and 60 Vbeta primers were used for the PCR. The protocol was immunoSEQ multiplex PCR, while the TCRdb copy is restricted to in-frame clones and leaves out a portion. The profile shows 60,000 to 85,000 clones, around 74% of them singletons. Whole-study results and caveats: Highly shared variants forming one cluster were likely a sequencing artifact. Reported performance of the classifier showed diagnosis of cytomegalovirus status with high specificity and sensitivity.

The chain combines TRBV19 with TRBJ1-1; 7 bases line up with TRBD1. Sequencing input: PBMCs. This sequence was found in a human donor in good health. In nucleotides, the CDR3 is TGTGCCAGCACGGCCGGGACAGCATCCAGACTGAACACTGAAGCTTTCTTT. Its protein is CASTAGTASRLNTEAFF.